This TCR beta chain was recorded in a study of technical replicates of blood from a few donors. This clone has only one observation. V was trimmed by 0 bases and J by 0 bases, leaving 6 bases between them. This CDR3 comprises 15 residues. Per germline, CDR1 LGHNA and CDR2 YNFKEQ. Method: immunoSEQ multiplex PCR; TCRdb's copy keeps in-frame clones and lacks some. The sample has about 71,000 clones, around nine tenths seen once. The sequenced sample consisted of PBMCs. This receptor was identified in a human donor in good health. Some clones in this sample may be carry-over from other donors' samples. The V call is TRBV4-2, the J call TRBJ2-4, with no clear D. As DNA, the CDR3 is TGTGCCAGCAGCCAAGAAGCCTTAGCCAAAAACATTCAGTACTTC. Translating it yields CASSQEALAKNIQYF.